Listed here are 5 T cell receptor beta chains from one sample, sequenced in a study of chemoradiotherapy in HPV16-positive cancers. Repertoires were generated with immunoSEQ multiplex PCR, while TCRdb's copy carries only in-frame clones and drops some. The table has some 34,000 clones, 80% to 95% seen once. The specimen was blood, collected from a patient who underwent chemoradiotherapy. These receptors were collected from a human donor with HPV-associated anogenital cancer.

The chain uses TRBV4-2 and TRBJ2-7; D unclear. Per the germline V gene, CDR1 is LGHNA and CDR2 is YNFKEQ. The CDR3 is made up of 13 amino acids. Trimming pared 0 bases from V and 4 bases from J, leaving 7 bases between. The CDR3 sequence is CASSQDTLYEQYF. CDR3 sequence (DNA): TGTGCCAGCAGCCAAGATACACTTTACGAGCAGTACTTC.

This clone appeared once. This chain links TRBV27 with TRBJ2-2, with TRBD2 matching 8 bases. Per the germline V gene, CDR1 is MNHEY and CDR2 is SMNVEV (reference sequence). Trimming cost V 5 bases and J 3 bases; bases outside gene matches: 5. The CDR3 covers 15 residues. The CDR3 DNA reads TGTGCCAGCAGTATCACGGGGGGGCACACCGGGGAGCTGTTTTTT. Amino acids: CASSITGGHTGELFF.

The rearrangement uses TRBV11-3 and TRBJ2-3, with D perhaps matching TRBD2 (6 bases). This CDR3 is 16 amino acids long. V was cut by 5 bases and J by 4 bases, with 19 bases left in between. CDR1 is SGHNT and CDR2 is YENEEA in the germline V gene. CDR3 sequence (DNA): TGTGCCAGCAGCCCTAGTGCCCTGAGACTAGCAGATACGCAGTATTTT. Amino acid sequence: CASSPSALRLADTQYF. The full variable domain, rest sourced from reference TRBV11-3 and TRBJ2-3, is EAGVVQSPRYKIIEKKQPVAFWCNPISGHNTLYWYLQNLGQGPELLIRYENEEAVDDSQLPKDRFSAERLKGVDSTLKIQPAELGDSAVYLCASSPSALRLADTQYFGPGTRLTVL.

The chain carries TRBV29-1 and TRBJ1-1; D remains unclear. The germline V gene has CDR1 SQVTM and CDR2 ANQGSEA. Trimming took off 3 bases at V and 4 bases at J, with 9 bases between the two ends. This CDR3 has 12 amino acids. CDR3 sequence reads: CSVDTGFTEAFF. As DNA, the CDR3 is TGCAGCGTTGATACGGGGTTCACTGAAGCTTTCTTT.

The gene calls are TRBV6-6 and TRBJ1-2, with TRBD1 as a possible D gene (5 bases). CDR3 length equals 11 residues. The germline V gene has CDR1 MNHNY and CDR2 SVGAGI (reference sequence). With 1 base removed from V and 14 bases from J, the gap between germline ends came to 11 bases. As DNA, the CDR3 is TGTGCCAGCAGTTACTTGGGGGGTAGGACCTTC. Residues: CASSYLGGRTF.